A single sample gave rise to the 6 T cell receptor beta chains below, sequenced in a study of blood T cell repertoires in COVID-19. Some clones are missing from TCRdb's copy, which holds only in-frame ones; the method was immunoSEQ multiplex PCR. The data hold about 120,000 clones, with roughly 90% observed a single time. The sequencing sample was made of peripheral blood. The origin of the receptors is a middle-aged man with acute or convalescent COVID-19.

The chain recombines TRBV19 with TRBJ2-5, with 9 bases matching TRBD2. The CDR3 length is 14 residues. V lost 4 bases to trimming and J lost 5 bases; unmatched junction nucleotides: 5. Germline V gene sequence: CDR1 LNHDA, CDR2 SQIVND (reference sequence). CDR3 amino acids: CASSTSGTSETQYF. The CDR3 DNA is TGTGCCAGTAGTACCTCCGGGACTAGCGAGACCCAGTACTTC.

The genes are TRBV12-3 or TRBV12-4 and TRBJ1-1; D uncertain. The CDR3 is 13 residues long. The V gene lost 4 bases and the J gene lost 1 base, with 7 bases spanning the gap. The CDR3 loop reads CASSSVPNTEAFF. CDR3 coding DNA: TGTGCCAGCAGTTCCGTTCCGAACACTGAAGCTTTCTTT.

The genes are TRBV4-1 and TRBJ1-1; weak D call: TRBD1 (5 bases). Germline V gene sequence: CDR1 MGHRA, CDR2 YSYEKL. This CDR3 is built from 17 residues. The V and J ends lost 3 bases and 5 bases respectively, with 22 bases between them. The CDR3 here is CASSQPGQKAGGTEAFF. The CDR3, as DNA: TGCGCCAGCAGCCAGCCCGGGCAAAAAGCGGGGGGGACTGAAGCTTTCTTT.

The V call is TRBV30, the J call TRBJ2-7, with unresolved D. CDR3 length equals 14 residues. Germline V gene sequence: CDR1 GTSNPN, CDR2 SVGIG (reference sequence). The V end lost 3 bases, the J end lost 4 bases, and 16 bases lay between the germline ends. CDR3 sequence (DNA): TGTGCCTGGAGCGATATGGGCAAGATGTACGAGCAGTACTTC. Encoded protein: CAWSDMGKMYEQYF.

This chain joins TRBV19 and TRBJ1-6, with D unclear. The CDR3 is 13 residues long. Trimming cost V 5 bases and J 8 bases, with 10 bases left between them. Germline V gene lookup returns CDR1 LNHDA and CDR2 SQIVND (reference sequence). The CDR3 DNA follows: TGTGCCAGTAGTGTCACAGTATATTCACCCCTCCACTTT. This translates into CASSVTVYSPLHF.

The chain combines TRBV4-2 with TRBJ2-6; TRBD1 aligns across 10 bases. V was pared by 4 bases and J by 0 bases, with 15 bases of the junction left unmatched. Germline-derived CDR1 and CDR2 are LGHNA and YNFKEQ. The CDR3 has 21 residues. DNA for the CDR3: TGTGCCAGCAGCCGGCCGGACAGGGGGTTTTTCTTGGACTCTGGGGCCAACGTCCTGACTTTC. Protein: CASSRPDRGFFLDSGANVLTF.